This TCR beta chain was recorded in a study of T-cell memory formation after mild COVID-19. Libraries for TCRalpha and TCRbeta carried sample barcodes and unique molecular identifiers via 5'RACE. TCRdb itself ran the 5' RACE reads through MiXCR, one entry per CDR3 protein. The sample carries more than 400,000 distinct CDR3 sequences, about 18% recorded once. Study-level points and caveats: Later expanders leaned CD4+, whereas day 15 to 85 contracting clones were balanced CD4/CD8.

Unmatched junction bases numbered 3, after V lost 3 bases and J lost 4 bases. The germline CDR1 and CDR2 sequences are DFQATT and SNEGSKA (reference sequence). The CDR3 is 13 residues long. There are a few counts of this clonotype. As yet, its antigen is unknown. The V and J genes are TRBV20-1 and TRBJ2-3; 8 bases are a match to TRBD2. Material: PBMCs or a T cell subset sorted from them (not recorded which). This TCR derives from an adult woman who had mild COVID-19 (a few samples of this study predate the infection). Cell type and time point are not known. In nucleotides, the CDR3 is TGCAGTGCTAGTACGGGAGGGGCAGATACGCAGTATTTT. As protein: CSASTGGADTQYF.